The 32 T cell receptor beta chains reported below all come from one sample, sequenced in a study of PD-L1 blockade in urothelial cancer. Only in-frame clones appear in the TCRdb table, and some are missing; sequencing was by immunoSEQ multiplex PCR. The sample consists of 100,000 to 150,000 clones, about 88% of them appearing once. Regarding time point: pretreatment peripheral blood. The sequenced sample was PBMCs, obtained around atezolizumab (anti-PD-L1) treatment. These receptors were obtained from a man in his fifties or sixties with urothelial cancer.

The chain links TRBV2 to TRBJ2-1, with TRBD1 matching over 7 bases. After removal of 1 base from V and 9 bases from J, the junction contained 9 bases not matched to a gene. This CDR3 spans 15 amino acids. CDR1 and CDR2 (germline): SNHLY, FYNNEI. The CDR3 nucleotides read TGTGCCAGCAGTGAAGAACAGGGGTATCGGGGTGAGCAGTTCTTC. The encoded protein is CASSEEQGYRGEQFF.

This clone was seen a single time. The CDR3: CASSPRGGQGSYNEQFF. CDR3 bases: TGTGCCAGCAGCCCGAGAGGGGGACAGGGGTCCTACAATGAGCAGTTCTTC. The rearrangement links TRBV9 to TRBJ2-1, with 10 positions matching TRBD1. Per the germline V gene, CDR1 is SGDLS and CDR2 is YYNGEE. Germline trimming cut 4 bases from V and 1 base from J; bases unmatched to any gene: 8. CDR3 length: 17 residues.

The rearrangement joins TRBV29-1 to TRBJ1-6, with TRBD1 as a possible D gene (6 bases). V was shortened by 7 bases and J by 5 bases, with 12 bases between the two germline ends. CDR3 length: 13 amino acids. Germline V gene lookup returns CDR1 SQVTM and CDR2 ANQGSEA. The CDR3 region is CSARDNNNSPLHF. CDR3 nucleotides: TGCAGCGCCCGGGACAACAATAATTCACCCCTCCACTTT.

The chain carries TRBV7-3 and TRBJ2-3; 8 nucleotides agree with TRBD2. CDR1 is SGHTA, CDR2 FQGTGA, per germline. The CDR3 has 18 amino acids. The trim removed 0 bases at V and 4 bases at J, leaving 12 bases unmatched. CDR3 region: CASSLTPGTSYFPDTQYF. CDR3 nucleotide sequence: TGTGCCAGCAGCTTAACCCCCGGGACTAGTTATTTCCCAGATACGCAGTATTTT.

As concerns this clone: Other DNA sequences in this sample translate to the same CDR3. This chain joins TRBV11-2 and TRBJ2-1; 7 nucleotides agree with TRBD2. CDR3 length: 15 residues. The V and J ends lost 1 base and 6 bases, in that order; junction bases with no gene match: 6. Looked up from germline, CDR1 is SGHAT and CDR2 is FQNNGV. CDR3 nucleotide sequence: TGTGCCAGCAGCTTAGTGCGGGAGAGGGGCAATGAGCAGTTCTTC. Amino acids: CASSLVRERGNEQFF.

The V gene is TRBV5-4, the J gene TRBJ2-5, with 10 positions matching TRBD2. Germline CDR1 is SGHNT and CDR2 is YYREEE (reference sequence). V shed 4 bases, J shed 5 bases, and the junction held 8 bases outside the gene matches. The length of the CDR3 is 15 residues. The CDR3 here is CASSTNLAGAETQYF. The CDR3 nucleotides read TGTGCCAGCAGCACAAACCTAGCGGGAGCCGAGACCCAGTACTTC. The whole variable domain, remainder taken from reference TRBV5-4 and TRBJ2-5, is ETGVTQSPTHLIKTRGQQVTLRCSSQSGHNTVSWYQQALGQGPQFIFQYYREEENGRGNFPPRFSGLQFPNYSSELNVNALELDDSALYLCASSTNLAGAETQYFGPGTRLLVL.

J is TRBJ2-7 and V is TRBV7-8; 9 bases map to TRBD2. V gave up 0 bases and J gave up 3 bases; unmatched junction bases: 12. The CDR3 loop spans 18 amino acids. Per germline, CDR1 SGHVS and CDR2 FQNEAQ. In DNA, the CDR3 is TGTGCCAGCAGCTTAGCCGCCCACTCGGCTAGCGGGGACTACGAGCAGTACTTC. Its translation: CASSLAAHSASGDYEQYF.

This rearrangement joins TRBV7-9 to TRBJ2-1; TRBD1 aligns across 7 bases. Looked up from germline, CDR1 is SEHNR and CDR2 is FQNEAQ (reference sequence). There are 12 residues in the CDR3. After removal of 8 bases from V and 4 bases from J, the junction contained 2 bases not matched to a gene. Written as DNA, the CDR3 is TGTGCCAGCGGGACAGAATACAATGAGCAGTTCTTC. This translates into CASGTEYNEQFF.

This chain connects TRBV28 to TRBJ1-2, with D perhaps TRBD1 (5 bases). This CDR3 has 14 residues. Germline CDR1 and CDR2: MDHEN and SYDVKM. V was shortened by 6 bases and J by 1 base, with 12 bases between the two germline ends. The CDR3 here is CASSLGGRNYGYTF. CDR3 sequence (DNA): TGTGCCAGCAGCCTGGGGGGACGTAACTATGGCTACACCTTC.

The chain employs TRBV5-5 and TRBJ2-7, with 10 bases lining up with TRBD2. There are 16 residues in the CDR3. V lost 5 bases to trimming and J lost 3 bases; unmatched junction nucleotides: 11. CDR1 is SGHKS, CDR2 YYEKEE, per germline (reference sequence). The CDR3 region is CASRYDWASGSYEQYF. The CDR3 DNA reads TGTGCCAGCAGATACGACTGGGCTAGCGGGAGCTACGAGCAGTACTTC.

This clone was counted a few times. The chain uses TRBV6-1 and TRBJ2-2, with D hard to call. The germline V and J ends were trimmed by 4 bases and 0 bases, with 6 bases remaining between them. Germline CDR1 reads MNHNS; CDR2 reads SASEGT. The CDR3 is 14 residues long. The CDR3 bases are TGTGCCAGCAGTGTTGAGGCGAACACCGGGGAGCTGTTTTTT. Translation gives CASSVEANTGELFF.

The rearrangement joins TRBV6-6 to TRBJ1-1; no clear D. This CDR3 is 15 amino acids long. Germline values: CDR1 MNHNY, CDR2 SVGAGI (reference sequence). Trimming stripped 0 bases from V and 5 bases from J, with 13 bases between. CDR3 in DNA: TGTGCCAGCAGTTACTCGTCGCTTAGTTCAACTGAAGCTTTCTTT. Protein product: CASSYSSLSSTEAFF.

The J gene is TRBJ2-7, the V gene TRBV6-5; 7 bases are a match to TRBD1. Per germline, CDR1 MNHEY and CDR2 SVGAGI. Losses at the gene ends were 6 bases for V and 6 bases for J; bases not matched to a gene: 5. The CDR3 runs 12 residues. The CDR3 coding sequence is TGTGCCAGCAGCCAAAGGGGGCTCGAGCAGTACTTC. It specifies CASSQRGLEQYF.

The V gene is TRBV6-1, the J gene TRBJ2-1; tentative D call: TRBD2 (5 bases). The CDR3 is 17 residues long. Germline CDR1 reads MNHNS; CDR2 reads SASEGT. Trimming took off 2 bases at V and 9 bases at J, with 23 bases between the two ends. The CDR3: CASSESIINLSGTEQFF. The CDR3 coding sequence is TGTGCCAGCAGTGAAAGTATTATTAATTTGAGCGGAACTGAGCAGTTCTTC.

This chain links TRBV18 with TRBJ2-5, with 7 bases lining up with TRBD1. The ends lost 8 bases at V and 3 bases at J; junction bases unmatched: 6. This CDR3 is built from 13 residues. Germline V gives CDR1 KGHSH, CDR2 LQKENI. In DNA form, the CDR3 reads TGTGCCAGCGTAAGACAGGGTGAAGAGACCCAGTACTTC. Protein: CASVRQGEETQYF.

The gene calls are TRBV30 and TRBJ1-4; D call uncertain. The CDR3 totals 15 residues. Looked up from germline, CDR1 is GTSNPN and CDR2 is SVGIG (reference sequence). V gave up 3 bases and J gave up 0 bases, with 11 bases separating them. The CDR3 is CAWRTGRSTNEKLFF. CDR3 nucleotide sequence: TGTGCCTGGAGGACGGGAAGATCAACTAATGAAAAACTGTTTTTT.

The chain is built from TRBV18 and TRBJ1-4; D not resolved. The length of the CDR3 is 12 residues. Looked up from germline, CDR1 is KGHSH and CDR2 is LQKENI. Between the trimmed V and J ends, which lost 6 bases and 8 bases, there was a span of 10 bases. This CDR3 is CASSTGEEKLFF. The DNA of the CDR3 is TGTGCCAGCTCGACGGGAGAGGAAAAACTGTTTTTT.

The V call is TRBV11-2, the J call TRBJ2-3, with TRBD2 as a possible D gene (5 bases). The CDR3 sequence is 16 residues long. Germline V CDR1 and CDR2: SGHAT, FQNNGV. V lost 1 base and J lost 0, with 11 bases in between. In DNA form, the CDR3 reads TGTGCCAGCAGCTTAGGGAGGAGGTGGAGCACAGATACGCAGTATTTT. Its protein product is CASSLGRRWSTDTQYF.

V gene TRBV28 combines with J gene TRBJ1-1, with D possibly being TRBD1 (6 bases). Deletions cut 6 bases from V and 0 bases from J, with 14 bases between. The germline V gene has CDR1 MDHEN and CDR2 SYDVKM. The CDR3 loop spans 15 amino acids. CDR3 nucleotide sequence: TGTGCCAGCAGGGGCGGGGGGGCTTTGAACACTGAAGCTTTCTTT. Protein sequence: CASRGGGALNTEAFF.

The genes are TRBV1 and TRBJ2-3; the D call TRBD2 from the table was never checked on the DNA. TRBV1 is a pseudogene locus. CDR3 length: 16 residues. The CDR3 protein is CTSSQGNGLATDTQYF. The CDR3 DNA follows: TGCACCAGCAGCCAAGGTAATGGCCTAGCCACAGATACGCAGTATTTT.

J is TRBJ2-1 and V is TRBV13; D gene uncertain. The CDR3 contains 11 residues. V dropped 3 bases and J dropped 5 bases, with 2 bases sitting between them. Germline CDR1 reads PRHDT; CDR2 reads FYEKMQ (reference sequence). Written as DNA, the CDR3 is TGTGCCAGCAGCTTCAACAATGAGCAGTTCTTC. Its protein is CASSFNNEQFF.

The CDR3: CASRLGQIYGYTF. Here the CDR3 DNA reads TGTGCCAGCAGGCTGGGACAGATCTATGGCTACACCTTC. The rearrangement links TRBV2 to TRBJ1-2; TRBD1 agrees at 7 bases. Trimming took 6 bases from V and 4 from J; bases not matched to a gene: 5. This CDR3 is built from 13 residues. Germline V gene lookup returns CDR1 SNHLY and CDR2 FYNNEI. Combining the CDR3 with reference TRBV2 and TRBJ1-2 gives the whole variable domain EPEVTQTPSHQVTQMGQEVILRCVPISNHLYFYWYRQILGQKVEFLVSFYNNEISEKSEIFDDQFSVERPDGSNFTLKIRSTKLEDSAMYFCASRLGQIYGYTFGSGTRLTVV.

This clone has only a few counts. This sequence joins TRBV11-1 and TRBJ1-6; D is possibly TRBD1 (6 bases). Germline CDR1 reads SGHAT; CDR2 reads FQDESV (reference sequence). There are 15 residues in the CDR3. The V end was cut by 5 bases, the J end by 10 bases, with 18 bases between. The CDR3 loop is CASSPRQDGGSPLHF. The CDR3 DNA sequence: TGTGCCAGCAGCCCTAGACAGGACGGGGGGTCACCCCTCCACTTT.

The rearrangement uses TRBV5-1 and TRBJ2-5; TRBD2 matches at 7 bases. CDR1 is SGHRS and CDR2 is YFSETQ in the germline V gene. Unmatched junction bases numbered 6, after V lost 2 bases and J lost 5 bases. The CDR3 is 14 residues long. For the CDR3, the DNA is TGCGCCAGCAGCTTTTGGTCAGCGGGGGAGACCCAGTACTTC. This gives the protein CASSFWSAGETQYF.

The J gene is TRBJ2-7, the V gene TRBV6-5; 12 nucleotides match TRBD2. The germline CDR1 and CDR2 sequences are MNHEY and SVGAGI. V was pared by 8 bases and J by 1 base, with 6 bases of the junction left unmatched. There are 15 residues in the CDR3. The CDR3 sequence is CASRTGTSGSYEQYF. The DNA of the CDR3 is TGTGCCAGCCGGACCGGGACTAGCGGGTCCTACGAGCAGTACTTC.

V gene TRBV18 combines with J gene TRBJ2-5; 8 bases are a match to TRBD2. The CDR3 spans 17 residues. J lost 7 bases, V lost 3 bases, and 16 bases had no gene match. CDR1 and CDR2 from the germline V gene are KGHSH and LQKENI. Here the CDR3 reads CASSPVLAEDKRGTQYF. For the CDR3, the DNA is TGTGCCAGCTCACCCGTACTAGCGGAAGATAAAAGAGGGACCCAGTACTTC.

The genes are TRBV19 and TRBJ1-5; 7 positions agree with TRBD1. The CDR3 runs to 16 residues. Germline V gene data show CDR1 as LNHDA and CDR2 as SQIVND (reference sequence). The junction had 15 bases not matched to a gene; V was cut back by 9 bases and J by 4 bases. CDR3 sequence (DNA): TGTGCCAGCCCCGACAGGGTGGACTTTCGGAATCAGCCCCAGCATTTT. Translation: CASPDRVDFRNQPQHF.

The chain has TRBV19 and TRBJ1-6; 9 nucleotides align to TRBD1. Trimming at V came to 9 bases and at J to 10 bases, leaving 7 bases not matched to a gene. The CDR3 extends over 13 amino acids. Germline CDR1 LNHDA, CDR2 SQIVND (reference sequence). The CDR3 region is CASTGTGFSPLHF. The CDR3 coding sequence is TGTGCCAGCACCGGGACAGGGTTCTCACCCCTCCACTTT. Combining the CDR3 with reference TRBV19 and TRBJ1-6 gives the whole variable domain DGGITQSPKYLFRKEGQNVTLSCEQNLNHDAMYWYRQDPGQGLRLIYYSQIVNDFQKGDIAEGYSVSREKKESFPLTVTSAQKNPTAFYLCASTGTGFSPLHFGNGTRLTVT.

In its sample, this clone was seen once. The chain combines TRBV15 with TRBJ1-5; D unresolved. The ends were cut back, 3 bases at V and 4 bases at J, with 10 bases in the middle. The germline gives CDR1 LNHNV, CDR2 YYDKDF (reference sequence). CDR3 length: 14 residues. CDR3 coding DNA: TGTGCCACCAGCAGGATGGGCATGAATCAGCCCCAGCATTTT. This translates into CATSRMGMNQPQHF.

This clone occurred a few times. The chain uses TRBV4-1 and TRBJ1-2; no definite D call. Germline V CDR1 and CDR2: MGHRA, YSYEKL. V dropped 0 bases and J dropped 4 bases, with 12 bases sitting between them. The CDR3 is made up of 15 amino acids. The DNA of the CDR3 is TGCGCCAGCAGCCAAGATAAGGCAGCGACCTATGGCTACACCTTC. It specifies CASSQDKAATYGYTF.

The CDR3 sequence: CASSQTTGGETQYF. The CDR3 DNA reads as TGTGCCAGCAGCCAGACCACAGGGGGCGAGACCCAGTACTTC. V is TRBV5-4 and J is TRBJ2-5; TRBD1 agrees at 9 bases. From germline, CDR1 is SGHNT and CDR2 YYREEE (reference sequence). The V segment lost 4 bases and the J segment 5 bases; nucleotides outside the gene matches: 6. This CDR3 has 14 residues.

V gene TRBV15 combines with J gene TRBJ2-3; TRBD1 aligns across 7 bases. This CDR3 is 18 amino acids long. The trim removed 2 bases at V and 0 bases at J, leaving 11 bases unmatched. Germline lookup yields CDR1 LNHNV and CDR2 YYDKDF (reference sequence). CDR3 sequence reads: CATSRFAGTATSTDTQYF. Here the CDR3 DNA reads TGTGCCACCAGCAGATTTGCCGGGACAGCCACTAGCACAGATACGCAGTATTTT.